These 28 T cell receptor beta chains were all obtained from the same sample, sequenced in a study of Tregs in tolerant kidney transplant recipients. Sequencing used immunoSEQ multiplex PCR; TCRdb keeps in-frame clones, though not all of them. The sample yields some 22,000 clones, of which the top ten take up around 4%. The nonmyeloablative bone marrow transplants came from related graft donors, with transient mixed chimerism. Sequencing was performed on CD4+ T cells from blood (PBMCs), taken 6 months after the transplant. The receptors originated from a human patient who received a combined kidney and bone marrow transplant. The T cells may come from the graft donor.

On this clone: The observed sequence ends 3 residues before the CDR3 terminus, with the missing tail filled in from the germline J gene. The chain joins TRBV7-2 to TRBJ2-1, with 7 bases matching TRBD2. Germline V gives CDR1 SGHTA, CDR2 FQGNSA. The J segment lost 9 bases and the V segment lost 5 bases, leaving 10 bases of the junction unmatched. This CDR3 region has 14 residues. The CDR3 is CASSGIAGAGEQFF. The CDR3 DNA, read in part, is TGTGCCAGCAGCGGAATAGCGGGCGCTGGTGAG.

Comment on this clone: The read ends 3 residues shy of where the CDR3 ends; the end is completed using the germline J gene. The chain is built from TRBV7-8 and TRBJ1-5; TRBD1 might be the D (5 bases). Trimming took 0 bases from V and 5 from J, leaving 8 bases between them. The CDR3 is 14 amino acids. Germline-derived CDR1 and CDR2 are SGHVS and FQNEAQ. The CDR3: CASSLAGGYQPQHF. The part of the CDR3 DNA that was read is TGTGCCAGCAGCTTAGCGGGGGGGTATCAGCCC.

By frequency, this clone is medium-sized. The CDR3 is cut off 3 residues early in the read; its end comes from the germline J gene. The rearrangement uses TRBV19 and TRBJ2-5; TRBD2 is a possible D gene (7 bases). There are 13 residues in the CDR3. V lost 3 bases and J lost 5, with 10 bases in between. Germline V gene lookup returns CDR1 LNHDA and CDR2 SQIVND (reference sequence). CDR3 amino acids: CASSMGGAETQYF. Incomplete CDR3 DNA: TGTGCCAGTAGTATGGGGGGGGCGGAGACC.

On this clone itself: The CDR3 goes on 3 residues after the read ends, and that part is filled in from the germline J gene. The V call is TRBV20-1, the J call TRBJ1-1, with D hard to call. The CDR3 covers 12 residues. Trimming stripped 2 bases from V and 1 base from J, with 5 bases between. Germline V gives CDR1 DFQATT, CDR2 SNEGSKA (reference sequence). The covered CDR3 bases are TGCAGTGCTAGACCGGGGAACACTGAA. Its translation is CSARPGNTE. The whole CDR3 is CSARPGNTEAFF.

The CDR3 bases that were read are TGTGCCAGCAGCGACAATAGAGGCGGGAGGATAGATACG. Protein sequence: CASSDNRGGRIDT. In full, the CDR3 is CASSDNRGGRIDTQYF. The V and J genes are TRBV2 and TRBJ2-3, with 8 bases aligning to TRBD2. Read coverage stops 3 residues before the CDR3 terminus; the germline J gene supplies the remainder. Germline CDR1 is SNHLY and CDR2 is FYNNEI. Trimming removed 6 bases from V and 5 bases from J; junction bases left unmatched: 13. This CDR3 has 16 residues.

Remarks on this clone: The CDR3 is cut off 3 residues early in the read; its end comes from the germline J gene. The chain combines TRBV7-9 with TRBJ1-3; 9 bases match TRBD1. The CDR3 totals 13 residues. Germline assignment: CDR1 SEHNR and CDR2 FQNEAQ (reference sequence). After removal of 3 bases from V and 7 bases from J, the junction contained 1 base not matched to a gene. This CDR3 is CASSFGQGNTIYF. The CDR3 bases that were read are TGTGCCAGCAGCTTTGGACAGGGGAACACC.

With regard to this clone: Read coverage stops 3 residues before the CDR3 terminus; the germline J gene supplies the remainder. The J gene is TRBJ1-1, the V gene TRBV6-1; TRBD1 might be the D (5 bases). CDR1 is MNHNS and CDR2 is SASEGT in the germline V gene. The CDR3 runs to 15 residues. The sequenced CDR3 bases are TGTGCCAGCAGTGGGGCAGGATGGGACTTCCTGAAC. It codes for CASSGAGWDFLN. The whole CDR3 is CASSGAGWDFLNAFF.

The DNA read from the CDR3 is TGTGCCAGCAGGGAGGGTCTCGACGAG. This encodes CASREGLDE. In full, the CDR3 reads CASREGLDEQYF. J is TRBJ2-7 and V is TRBV2; TRBD2 might be the D (6 bases). The read terminates 3 residues ahead of where the CDR3 ends, so the germline J gene completes it. The germline gives CDR1 SNHLY, CDR2 FYNNEI. The CDR3 totals 12 residues. Trimming cost V 6 bases and J 5 bases, with 11 bases left between them.

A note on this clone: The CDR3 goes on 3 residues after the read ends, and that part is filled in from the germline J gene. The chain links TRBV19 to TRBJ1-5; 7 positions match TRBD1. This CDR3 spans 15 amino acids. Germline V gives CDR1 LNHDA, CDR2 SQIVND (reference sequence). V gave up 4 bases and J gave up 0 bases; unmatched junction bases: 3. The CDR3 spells CASSNRGYSNQPQHF. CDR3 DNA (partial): TGTGCCAGTAGTAACAGGGGATATAGCAATCAGCCC.

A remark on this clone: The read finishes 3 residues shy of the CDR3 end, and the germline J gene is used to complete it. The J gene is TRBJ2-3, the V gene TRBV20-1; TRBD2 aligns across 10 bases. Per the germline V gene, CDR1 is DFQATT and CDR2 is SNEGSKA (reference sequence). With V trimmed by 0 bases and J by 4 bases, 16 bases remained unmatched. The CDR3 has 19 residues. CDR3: CSARDPRSGGAGRADTQYF. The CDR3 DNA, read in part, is TGCAGTGCTAGAGATCCGAGGAGCGGGGGGGCCGGTAGGGCAGATACG.

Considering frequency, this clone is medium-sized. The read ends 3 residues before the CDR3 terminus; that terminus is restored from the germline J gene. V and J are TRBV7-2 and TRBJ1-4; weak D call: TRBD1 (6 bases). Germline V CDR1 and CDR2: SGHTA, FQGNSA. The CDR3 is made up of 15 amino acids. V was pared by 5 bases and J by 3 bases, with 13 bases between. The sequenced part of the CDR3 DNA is TGTGCCAGCAGCCCAGGGGTGGGAGCTAATGAAAAA. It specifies CASSPGVGANEK. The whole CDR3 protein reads CASSPGVGANEKLFF.

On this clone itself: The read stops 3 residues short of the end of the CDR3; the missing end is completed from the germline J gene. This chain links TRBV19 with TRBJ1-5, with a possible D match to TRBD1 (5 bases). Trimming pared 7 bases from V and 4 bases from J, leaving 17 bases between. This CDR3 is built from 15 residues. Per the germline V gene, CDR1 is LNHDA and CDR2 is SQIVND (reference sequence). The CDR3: CASTSPGKGNQPQHF. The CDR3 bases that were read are TGTGCCAGTACCTCCCCCGGGAAGGGGAATCAGCCC.

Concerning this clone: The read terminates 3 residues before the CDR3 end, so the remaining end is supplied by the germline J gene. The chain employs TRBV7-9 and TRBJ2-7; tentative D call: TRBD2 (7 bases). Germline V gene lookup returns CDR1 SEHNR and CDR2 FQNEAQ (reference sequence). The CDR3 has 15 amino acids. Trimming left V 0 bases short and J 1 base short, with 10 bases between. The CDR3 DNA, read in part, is TGTGCCAGCAGCTTAGCAGGGGGGGGTTCCTACGAG. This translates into CASSLAGGGSYE. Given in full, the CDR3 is CASSLAGGGSYEQYF.

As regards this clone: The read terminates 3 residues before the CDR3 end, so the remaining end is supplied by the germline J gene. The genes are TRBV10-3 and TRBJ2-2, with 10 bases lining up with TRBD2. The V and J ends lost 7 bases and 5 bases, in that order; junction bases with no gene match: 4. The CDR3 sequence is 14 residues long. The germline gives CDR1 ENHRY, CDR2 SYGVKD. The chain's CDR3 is CAITGTSDTGELFF. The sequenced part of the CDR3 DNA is TGTGCCATCACTGGGACTAGCGATACCGGGGAG.

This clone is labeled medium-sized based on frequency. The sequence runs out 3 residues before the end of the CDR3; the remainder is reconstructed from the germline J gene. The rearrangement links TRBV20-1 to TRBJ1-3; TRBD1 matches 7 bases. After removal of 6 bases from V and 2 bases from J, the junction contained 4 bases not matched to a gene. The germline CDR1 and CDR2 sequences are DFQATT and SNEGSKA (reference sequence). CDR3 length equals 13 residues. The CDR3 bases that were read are TGCAGTGCAAAGACAGGGACTGGAAACACC. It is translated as CSAKTGTGNT. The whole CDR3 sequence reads CSAKTGTGNTIYF.

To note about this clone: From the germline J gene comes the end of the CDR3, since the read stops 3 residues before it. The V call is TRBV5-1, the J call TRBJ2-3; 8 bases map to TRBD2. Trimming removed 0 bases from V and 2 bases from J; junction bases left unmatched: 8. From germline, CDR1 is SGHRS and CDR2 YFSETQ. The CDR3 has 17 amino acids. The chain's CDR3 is CASSLAPWRGATDTQYF. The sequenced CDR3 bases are TGCGCCAGCAGCTTGGCCCCCTGGCGGGGGGCCACAGATACG. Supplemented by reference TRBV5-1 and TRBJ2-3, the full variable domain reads KAGVTQTPRYLIKTRGQQVTLSCSPISGHRSVSWYQQTPGQGLQFLFEYFSETQRNKGNFPGRFSGRQFSNSRSEMNVSTLELGDSALYLCASSLAPWRGATDTQYFGPGTRLTVL.

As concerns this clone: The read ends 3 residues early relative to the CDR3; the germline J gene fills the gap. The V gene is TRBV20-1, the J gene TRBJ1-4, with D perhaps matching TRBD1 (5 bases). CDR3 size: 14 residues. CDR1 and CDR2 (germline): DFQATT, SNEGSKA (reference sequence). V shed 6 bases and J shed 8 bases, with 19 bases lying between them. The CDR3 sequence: CSAIGGGTGEKLFF. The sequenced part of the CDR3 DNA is TGCAGTGCCATTGGTGGGGGGACGGGGGAAAAA.

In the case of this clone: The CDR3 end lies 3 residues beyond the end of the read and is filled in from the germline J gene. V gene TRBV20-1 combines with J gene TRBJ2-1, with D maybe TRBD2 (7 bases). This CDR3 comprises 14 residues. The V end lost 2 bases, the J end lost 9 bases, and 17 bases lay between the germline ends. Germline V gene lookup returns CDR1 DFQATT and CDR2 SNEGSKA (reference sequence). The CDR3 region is CSARKGGAQREQFF. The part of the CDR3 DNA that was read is TGCAGTGCTAGAAAAGGGGGGGCCCAACGTGAG.

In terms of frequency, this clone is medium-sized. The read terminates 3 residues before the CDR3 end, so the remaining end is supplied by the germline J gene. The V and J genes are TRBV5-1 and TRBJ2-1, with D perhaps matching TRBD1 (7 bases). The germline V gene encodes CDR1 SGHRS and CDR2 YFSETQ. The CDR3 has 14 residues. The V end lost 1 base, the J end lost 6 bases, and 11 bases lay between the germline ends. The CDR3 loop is CASSLFQGGNEQFF. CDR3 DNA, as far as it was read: TGCGCCAGCAGCTTGTTCCAGGGGGGCAATGAG.

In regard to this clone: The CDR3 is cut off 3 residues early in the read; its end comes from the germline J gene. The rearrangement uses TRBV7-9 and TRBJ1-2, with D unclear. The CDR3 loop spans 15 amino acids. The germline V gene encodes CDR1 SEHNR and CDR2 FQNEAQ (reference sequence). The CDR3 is CASSLWASQKGGYTF. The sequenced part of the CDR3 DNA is TGTGCCAGCAGCTTATGGGCCAGCCAAAAAGGAGGC. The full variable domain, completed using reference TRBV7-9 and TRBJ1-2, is DTGVSQNPRHKITKRGQNVTFRCDPISEHNRLYWYRQTLGQGPEFLTYFQNEAQLEKSRLLSDRFSAERPKGSFSTLEIQRTEQGDSAMYLCASSLWASQKGGYTFGSGTRLTVV.

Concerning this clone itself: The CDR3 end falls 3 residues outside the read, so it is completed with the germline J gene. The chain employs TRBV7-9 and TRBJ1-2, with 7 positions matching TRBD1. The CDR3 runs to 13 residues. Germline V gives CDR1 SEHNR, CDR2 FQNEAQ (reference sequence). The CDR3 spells CASSPGTARGYTF. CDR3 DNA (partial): TGTGCCAGCAGCCCCGGGACAGCTCGCGGC.

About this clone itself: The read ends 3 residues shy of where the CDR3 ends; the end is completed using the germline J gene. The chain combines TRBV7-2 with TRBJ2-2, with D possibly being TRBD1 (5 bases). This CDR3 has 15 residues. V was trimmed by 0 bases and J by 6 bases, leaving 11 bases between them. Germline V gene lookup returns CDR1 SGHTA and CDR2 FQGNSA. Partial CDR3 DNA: TGTGCCAGCAGCTTAGCGGTCAGGGTGGCCGGGGAG. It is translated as CASSLAVRVAGE. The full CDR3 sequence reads CASSLAVRVAGELFF. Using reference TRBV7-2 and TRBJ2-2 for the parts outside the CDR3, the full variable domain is GAGVSQSPSNKVTEKGKDVELRCDPISGHTALYWYRQSLGQGLEFLIYFQGNSAPDKSGLPSDRFSAERTGGSVSTLTIQRTQQEDSAVYLCASSLAVRVAGELFFGEGSRLTVL.

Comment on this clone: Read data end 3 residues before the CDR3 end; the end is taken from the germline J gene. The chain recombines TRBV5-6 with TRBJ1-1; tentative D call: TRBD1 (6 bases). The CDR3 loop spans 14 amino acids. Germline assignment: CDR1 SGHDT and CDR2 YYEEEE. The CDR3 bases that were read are TGTGCCAGCAGCTTGCTTGACAGGAACTGGGGA. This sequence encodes CASSLLDRNWG. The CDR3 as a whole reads CASSLLDRNWGAFF.

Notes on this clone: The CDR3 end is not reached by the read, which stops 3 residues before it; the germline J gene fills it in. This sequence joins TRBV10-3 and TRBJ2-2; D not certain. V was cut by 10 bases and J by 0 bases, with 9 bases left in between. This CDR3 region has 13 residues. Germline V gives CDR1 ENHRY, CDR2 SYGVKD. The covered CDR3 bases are TGTGCCACCGGCAGGTCGAACACCGGGGAG. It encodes CATGRSNTGE. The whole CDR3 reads CATGRSNTGELFF.

CDR3 DNA, as far as it was read: TGCAGTGCTTTGAAAACTAGCGGGCCAGTCCAAACCTACGAG. It specifies CSALKTSGPVQTYE. The CDR3 in its entirety is CSALKTSGPVQTYEQYF. The rearrangement links TRBV20-1 to TRBJ2-7, with 9 bases aligning to TRBD2. The CDR3 extends 3 residues past the end of the read, so its final part is completed from the germline J gene. There are 17 residues in the CDR3. Looked up from germline, CDR1 is DFQATT and CDR2 is SNEGSKA (reference sequence). V dropped 5 bases and J dropped 2; count of bases not matched to a gene: 16.

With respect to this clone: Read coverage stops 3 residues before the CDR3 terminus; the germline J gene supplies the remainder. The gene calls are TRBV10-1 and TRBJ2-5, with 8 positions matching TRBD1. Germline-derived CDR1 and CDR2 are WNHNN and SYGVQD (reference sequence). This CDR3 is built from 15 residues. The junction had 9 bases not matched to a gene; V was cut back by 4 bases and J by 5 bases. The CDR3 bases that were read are TGCGCCAGCAGTGCAGGGACAGGTGGTCGGGAGACC. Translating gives CASSAGTGGRET. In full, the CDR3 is CASSAGTGGRETQYF.

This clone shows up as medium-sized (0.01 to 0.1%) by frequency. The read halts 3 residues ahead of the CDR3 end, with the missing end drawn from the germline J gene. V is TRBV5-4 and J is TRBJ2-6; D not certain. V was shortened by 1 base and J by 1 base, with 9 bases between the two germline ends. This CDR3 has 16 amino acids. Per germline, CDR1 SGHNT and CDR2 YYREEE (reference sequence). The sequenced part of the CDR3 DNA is TGTGCCAGCAGCTTGAGGGCTGGGTCTGGGGCCAACGTC. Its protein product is CASSLRAGSGANV. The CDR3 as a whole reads CASSLRAGSGANVLTF.

CDR3 DNA, as far as it was read: TGTGCCAGCACTTTCTTAGGGGGCGGAGAGACC. This sequence encodes CASTFLGGGET. The whole CDR3 protein reads CASTFLGGGETQYF. V usage is TRBV2 and J usage is TRBJ2-5; 7 bases agree with TRBD1. Read data end 3 residues before the CDR3 end; the end is taken from the germline J gene. Germline values: CDR1 SNHLY, CDR2 FYNNEI. This CDR3 comprises 14 residues. V was pared by 7 bases and J by 4 bases, with 9 bases of the junction left unmatched.